One and the same sample provided the 17 T cell receptor beta chains below, sequenced in a study of T cell responses to AZD1222 COVID-19 vaccine. This table comes from immunoSEQ multiplex PCR, and its TCRdb copy is limited to in-frame clones, with some not included. The table lists about 130,000 clones, 88% of them singletons. Sequenced here: peripheral blood, sampled on day 0 of AZD1222 vaccination. Receptor source: an adult in good health.

The chain couples TRBV27 to TRBJ2-7; unclear D gene. V lost 0 bases and J lost 4, with 7 bases in between. This CDR3 spans 13 amino acids. Germline V lookup: CDR1 MNHEY, CDR2 SMNVEV (reference sequence). The CDR3 DNA follows: TGTGCCAGCAGTTTATCGTTCTTTTACGAGCAGTACTTC. Residues: CASSLSFFYEQYF.

The J gene is TRBJ2-7, the V gene TRBV7-2, with D possibly matching TRBD1 (6 bases). Germline values: CDR1 SGHTA, CDR2 FQGNSA. This CDR3 comprises 14 residues. V lost 3 bases and J 1 base, leaving 10 bases between the germline ends. The DNA for the CDR3 is TGTGCCAGCAGCTTGCGGACAGAGTCCTACGAGCAGTACTTC. It yields the protein CASSLRTESYEQYF.

This clone was counted once. This chain uses TRBV11-2 with TRBJ2-5; perhaps TRBD2 as D (5 bases). V lost 2 bases, J lost 5 bases, and 12 bases lay in between. The CDR3 has 14 residues. Germline lookup yields CDR1 SGHAT and CDR2 FQNNGV. CDR3 loop: CASSLRRGFETQYF. As DNA, the CDR3 is TGTGCCAGCAGCTTACGGAGAGGGTTTGAGACCCAGTACTTC.

The chain combines TRBV5-8 with TRBJ2-7; 9 positions agree with TRBD1. Trimming at V came to 6 bases and at J to 0 bases, leaving 4 bases not matched to a gene. The V gene's germline CDR1 is SGHTS and CDR2 YDEGEE. The CDR3 loop spans 14 amino acids. The CDR3 DNA follows: TGTGCCAGCAACGACAGGGGGTTCTCCTACGAGCAGTACTTC. Translating it yields CASNDRGFSYEQYF.

This chain links TRBV11-2 with TRBJ2-6; D remains unclear. Germline V gene sequence: CDR1 SGHAT, CDR2 FQNNGV. The V gene lost 4 bases and the J gene lost 0 bases, with 4 bases spanning the gap. CDR3 length: 14 residues. CDR3 bases: TGTGCCAGCAGCTCGGACTCTGGGGCCAACGTCCTGACTTTC. This codes for CASSSDSGANVLTF.

This chain links TRBV6-6 with TRBJ2-7; D unclear. The CDR3 extends over 16 amino acids. The germline gives CDR1 MNHNY, CDR2 SVGAGI (reference sequence). The V end lost 2 bases, the J end lost 2 bases, and 16 bases lay between the germline ends. CDR3 amino acids: CASSYLLATSTYEQYF. The CDR3 DNA sequence: TGTGCCAGCAGTTACCTGCTCGCGACATCCACCTACGAGCAGTACTTC.

This rearrangement joins TRBV5-1 to TRBJ1-5, with D perhaps matching TRBD1 (5 bases). Germline V lookup: CDR1 SGHRS, CDR2 YFSETQ. V dropped 0 bases and J dropped 0 bases, with 10 bases sitting between them. The CDR3 covers 16 residues. The CDR3 is CASSLEGPGSNQPQHF. The CDR3 nucleotides read TGCGCCAGCAGCTTGGAGGGGCCAGGTAGCAATCAGCCCCAGCATTTT.

The rearrangement joins TRBV20-1 to TRBJ2-3; 11 nucleotides agree with TRBD2. With 3 bases clipped from V and 3 bases from J, the junction kept 2 bases outside the gene matches. This CDR3 contains 14 residues. The germline gives CDR1 DFQATT, CDR2 SNEGSKA (reference sequence). CDR3 region: CSASGTSGTDTQYF. Written as DNA, the CDR3 is TGCAGTGCTAGTGGGACTAGCGGAACAGATACGCAGTATTTT.

This clone has only one observation. The V and J genes are TRBV9 and TRBJ1-6; D unresolved. Trimming took off 1 base at V and 6 bases at J, with 8 bases between the two ends. Germline loops: CDR1 SGDLS, CDR2 YYNGEE. This CDR3 contains 14 residues. CDR3 DNA: TGTGCCAGCAGCGTAATCCCTCTTAATTCACCCCTCCACTTT. It yields the protein CASSVIPLNSPLHF.

V usage is TRBV5-8 and J usage is TRBJ2-1; 12 positions agree with TRBD2. The J segment lost 6 bases and the V segment lost 4 bases, leaving 8 bases of the junction unmatched. The CDR3 has 16 residues. Germline V gives CDR1 SGHTS, CDR2 YDEGEE. The CDR3: CASSPGTSGSINEQFF. The CDR3 DNA sequence: TGTGCCAGCAGCCCCGGGACTAGCGGGTCTATCAATGAGCAGTTCTTC.

The chain combines TRBV4-3 with TRBJ2-3, with D uncertain. V shed 4 bases and J shed 3 bases, with 11 bases lying between them. CDR3 length equals 14 residues. The germline V gene has CDR1 LGHNA and CDR2 YSLEER. This CDR3 reads CASSRTGRTDTQYF. DNA of the CDR3: TGCGCCAGCAGCCGGACGGGTAGGACAGATACGCAGTATTTT.

The rearrangement joins TRBV7-3 to TRBJ2-7, with a weak D call TRBD1 (6 bases). CDR1 and CDR2 (germline): SGHTA, FQGTGA. CDR3 length: 15 amino acids. V dropped 5 bases and J dropped 3 bases, with 17 bases sitting between them. CDR3 coding DNA: TGTGCCAGCAGCCAAACGTCGGGACAAGACTACGAGCAGTACTTC. This codes for CASSQTSGQDYEQYF. Full variable domain (rest looked up from reference TRBV7-3 and TRBJ2-7): GAGVSQTPSNKVTEKGKYVELRCDPISGHTALYWYRQSLGQGPEFLIYFQGTGAADDSGLPNDRFFAVRPEGSVSTLKIQRTERGDSAVYLCASSQTSGQDYEQYFGPGTRLTVT.

The V call is TRBV7-2, the J call TRBJ2-2; weak D call: TRBD2 (6 bases). In germline, CDR1 is SGHTA, CDR2 FQGNSA. V was trimmed by 3 bases and J by 4 bases, leaving 12 bases between them. This CDR3 spans 15 amino acids. The CDR3 protein is CASSFLGGSTGELFF. The CDR3 DNA follows: TGTGCCAGCAGCTTTCTGGGAGGAAGCACCGGGGAGCTGTTTTTT.

The chain couples TRBV7-9 to TRBJ1-4; unclear D gene. The CDR3 loop spans 15 amino acids. CDR1 is SEHNR and CDR2 is FQNEAQ in the germline V gene (reference sequence). V was pared by 1 base and J by 1 base, with 7 bases between. The CDR3 DNA reads TGTGCCAGCAGCTTAGACGGGGTAACTAATGAAAAACTGTTTTTT. This translates into CASSLDGVTNEKLFF. Full variable domain (missing parts from reference TRBV7-9 and TRBJ1-4): DTGVSQNPRHKITKRGQNVTFRCDPISEHNRLYWYRQTLGQGPEFLTYFQNEAQLEKSRLLSDRFSAERPKGSFSTLEIQRTEQGDSAMYLCASSLDGVTNEKLFFGSGTQLSVL.

The chain links TRBV6-6 to TRBJ2-1; 10 bases map to TRBD2. The trim removed 6 bases at V and 4 bases at J, leaving 6 bases unmatched. Germline CDR1 MNHNY, CDR2 SVGAGI (reference sequence). The CDR3 contains 15 residues. CDR3 in DNA: TGTGCCAGCAGCCCCCGGACTAGCGGATACAATGAGCAGTTCTTC. It yields the protein CASSPRTSGYNEQFF.

This clone was detected only once. Relative to the germline gene, one junction end is altered; a read error may explain this. J is TRBJ1-1 and V is TRBV7-2; no firm D call. CDR3 size: 16 residues. Germline loops: CDR1 SGHTA, CDR2 FQGNSA. The CDR3 region has the DNA TGTGCCAGCAACTACCCGTGGGGAGGTGTGAACACTGAAGCTTTTTTT. Protein: CASNYPWGGVNTEAFF.

The chain links TRBV2 to TRBJ2-7; D gene unclear. CDR1 is SNHLY and CDR2 is FYNNEI in the germline V gene. This CDR3 is built from 11 residues. V lost 7 bases and J lost 3, with 7 bases in between. CDR3 protein: CASMSFYEQYF. In nucleotides, the CDR3 is TGTGCCAGCATGTCGTTCTACGAGCAGTACTTC.